This entry describes one T cell receptor (beta chain). Its antigen is unknown. Trimming took off 5 bases at V and 2 bases at J, with 13 bases between the two ends. The CDR3 is 15 amino acids. Germline V gives CDR1 SEHNR, CDR2 FQNEAQ (reference sequence). This entry belongs to a study of cytomegalovirus exposure and HLA in healthy donors. Whole-study results and caveats: 164 TCR beta chains were listed as cytomegalovirus-associated. Common viral pathogens seemed, in a later analysis, to connect with several of the most significant clusters.

Amplification used 60 Vbeta primers and 13 Jbeta primers. Sequenced by immunoSEQ multiplex PCR; TCRdb stores in-frame clones only, minus some. This sample yields 150,000 to 200,000 clones, of which more than 70% are seen a single time; 1.3% to 1.5% belongs to the top ten. Specimen: PBMCs. The receptor was derived from a girl aged 10 to 17 in good health and CMV-seropositive. The chain uses TRBV7-9 and TRBJ2-1; D is possibly TRBD2 (6 bases). The chain's CDR3 is CASSRSGGAYNEQFF. CDR3 DNA: TGTGCCAGCAGCCGGAGCGGAGGGGCCTACAATGAGCAGTTCTTC.